This T cell receptor beta chain was captured by sequencing in a study of T-cell reconstitution after alpha-beta-depleted transplantation in children. Library preparation (for TCRbeta) was performed with unique molecular identifiers. MiXCR was run by TCRdb on the PCR reads, yielding one entry per CDR3 protein. The sample includes about 610,000 distinct CDR3 sequences, 10% to 13% of them seen just once. Material: PBMCs from the stem cell graft donor, obtained from the stem cell graft. The TCR originated in a human donor who donated a stem cell graft to a child with acute myeloid leukemia.

CDR3 sequence reads: CATSRDILSPGREQFF. The CDR3 DNA follows: TGTGCCACCAGCAGAGATATACTCTCTCCGGGGCGGGAGCAGTTCTTC. The V and J genes are TRBV15 and TRBJ2-1; either TRBD1 or TRBD2 may fit D (5 bases each). V gave up 0 bases and J gave up 10 bases, with 19 bases separating them. Germline-derived CDR1 and CDR2 are LNHNV and YYDKDF (reference sequence). The CDR3 totals 16 residues.